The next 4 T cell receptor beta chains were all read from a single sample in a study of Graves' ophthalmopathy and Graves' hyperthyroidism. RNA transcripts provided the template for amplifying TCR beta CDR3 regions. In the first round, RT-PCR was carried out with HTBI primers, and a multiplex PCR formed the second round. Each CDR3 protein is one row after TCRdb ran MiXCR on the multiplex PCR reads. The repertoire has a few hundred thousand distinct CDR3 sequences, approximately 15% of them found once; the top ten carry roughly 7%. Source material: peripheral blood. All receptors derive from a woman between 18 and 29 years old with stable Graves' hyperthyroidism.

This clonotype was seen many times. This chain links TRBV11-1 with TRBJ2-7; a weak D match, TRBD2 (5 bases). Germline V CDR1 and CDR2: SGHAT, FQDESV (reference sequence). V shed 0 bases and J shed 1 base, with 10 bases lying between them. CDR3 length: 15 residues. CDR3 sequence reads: CASSLARRGSYEQYF. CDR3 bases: TGTGCCAGCAGCTTAGCGAGAAGAGGGTCCTACGAGCAGTACTTC.

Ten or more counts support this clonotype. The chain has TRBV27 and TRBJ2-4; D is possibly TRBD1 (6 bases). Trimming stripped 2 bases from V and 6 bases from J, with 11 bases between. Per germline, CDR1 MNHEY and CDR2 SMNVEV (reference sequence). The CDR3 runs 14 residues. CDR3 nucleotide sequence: TGTGCCAGCAGTTTAGGGCAGGGGACAAACATTCAGTACTTC. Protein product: CASSLGQGTNIQYF.

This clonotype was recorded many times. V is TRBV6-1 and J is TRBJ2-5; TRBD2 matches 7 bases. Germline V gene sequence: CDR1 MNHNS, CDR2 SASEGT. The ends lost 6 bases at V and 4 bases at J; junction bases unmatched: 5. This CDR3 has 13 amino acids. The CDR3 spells CASSSSGAETQYF. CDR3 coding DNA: TGTGCCAGCAGCTCAAGCGGGGCAGAGACCCAGTACTTC.

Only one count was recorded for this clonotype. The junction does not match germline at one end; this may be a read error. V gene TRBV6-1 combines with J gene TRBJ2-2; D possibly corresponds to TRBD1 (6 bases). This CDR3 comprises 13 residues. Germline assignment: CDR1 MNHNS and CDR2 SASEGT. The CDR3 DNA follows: TGTGCCACCTTGGGACATAACACCGGGGAGCTGTGGTTT. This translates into CATLGHNTGELWF.